The clone carrying this T cell receptor (beta chain) was picked up a small number of times. The antigen remains unidentified. This sample was taken from a study of response to subunit inactivated influenza vaccine. Study results and caveats: Every seasonal influenza vaccination brings in few new T cells, the authors suggested.

CDR3 length equals 14 residues. Between the trimmed V and J ends, which lost 5 bases and 3 bases, there was a span of 16 bases. Germline V gene sequence: CDR1 DFQATT, CDR2 SNEGSKA (reference sequence). In TCRdb, the RT-PCR reads were re-called with MiXCR into one record per CDR3 protein. This table has some 850,000 distinct CDR3 sequences, approximately 17% appearing once. The sequence came from a middle-aged man who received an inactivated influenza vaccine. The starting material was PBMCs from blood, obtained less than 6 days after vaccination. The chain combines TRBV20-1 with TRBJ1-1, with D tentatively TRBD1 (6 bases). The chain's CDR3 is CSAQMGGAYTEAFF. The CDR3 DNA reads as TGCAGTGCTCAGATGGGGGGCGCGTACACTGAAGCTTTCTTT.